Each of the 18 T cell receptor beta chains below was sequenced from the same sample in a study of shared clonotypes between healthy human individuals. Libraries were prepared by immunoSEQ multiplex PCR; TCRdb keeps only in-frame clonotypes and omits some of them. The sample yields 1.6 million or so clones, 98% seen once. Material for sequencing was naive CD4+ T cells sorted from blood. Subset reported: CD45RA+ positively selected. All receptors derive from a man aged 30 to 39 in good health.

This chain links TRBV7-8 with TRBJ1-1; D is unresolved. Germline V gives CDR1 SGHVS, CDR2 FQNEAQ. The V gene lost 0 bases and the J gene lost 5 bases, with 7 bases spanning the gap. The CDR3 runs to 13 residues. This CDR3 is CASSLAAYTEAFF. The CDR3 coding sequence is TGTGCCAGCAGCTTAGCGGCCTATACTGAAGCTTTCTTT.

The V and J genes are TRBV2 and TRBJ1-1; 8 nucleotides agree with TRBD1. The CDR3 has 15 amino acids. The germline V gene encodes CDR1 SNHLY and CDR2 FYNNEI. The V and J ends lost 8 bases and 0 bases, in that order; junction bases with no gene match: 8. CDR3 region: CASGQGLFMNTEAFF. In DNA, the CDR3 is TGTGCCAGCGGACAGGGTCTCTTCATGAACACTGAAGCTTTCTTT.

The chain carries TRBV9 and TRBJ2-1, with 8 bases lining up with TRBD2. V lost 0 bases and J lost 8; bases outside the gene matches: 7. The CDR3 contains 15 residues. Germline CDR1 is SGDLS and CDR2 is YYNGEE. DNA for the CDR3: TGTGCCAGCAGCGTAGCAACGGGAGGGCCCGATGAGCAGTTCTTC. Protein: CASSVATGGPDEQFF.

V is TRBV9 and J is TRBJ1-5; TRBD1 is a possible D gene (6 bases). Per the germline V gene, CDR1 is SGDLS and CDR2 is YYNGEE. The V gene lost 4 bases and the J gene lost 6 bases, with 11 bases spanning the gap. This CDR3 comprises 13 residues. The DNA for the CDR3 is TGTGCCAGCAGCTCACAGGGTGGTCAGCCCCAGCATTTT. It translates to CASSSQGGQPQHF.

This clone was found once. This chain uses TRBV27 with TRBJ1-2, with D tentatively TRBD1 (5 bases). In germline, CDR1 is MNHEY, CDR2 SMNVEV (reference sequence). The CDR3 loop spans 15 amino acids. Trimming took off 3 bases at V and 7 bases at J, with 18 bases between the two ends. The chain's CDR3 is CASSFTVRADGGYTF. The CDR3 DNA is TGTGCCAGCAGTTTTACAGTCAGGGCCGACGGTGGCTACACCTTC.

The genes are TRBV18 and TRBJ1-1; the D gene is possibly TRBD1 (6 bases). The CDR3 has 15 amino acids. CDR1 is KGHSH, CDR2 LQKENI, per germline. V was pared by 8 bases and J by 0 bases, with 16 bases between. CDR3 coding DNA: TGTGCCAGCCGAGGTCTGGGGGCTTTGAACACTGAAGCTTTCTTT. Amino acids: CASRGLGALNTEAFF.

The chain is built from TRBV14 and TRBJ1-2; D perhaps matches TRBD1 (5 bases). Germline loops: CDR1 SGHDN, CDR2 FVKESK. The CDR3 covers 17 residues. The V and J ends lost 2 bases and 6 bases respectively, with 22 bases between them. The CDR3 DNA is TGTGCCAGCAGCCAACAAGGGATTCAGGGAGTAGTTAATGGCTACACCTTC. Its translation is CASSQQGIQGVVNGYTF.

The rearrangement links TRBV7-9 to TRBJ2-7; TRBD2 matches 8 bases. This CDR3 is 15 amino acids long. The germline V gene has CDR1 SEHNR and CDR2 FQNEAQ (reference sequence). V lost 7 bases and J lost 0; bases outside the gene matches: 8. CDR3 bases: TGTGCCAGCACCGCGGGCGGGAGGAGCTCCTACGAGCAGTACTTC. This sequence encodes CASTAGGRSSYEQYF.

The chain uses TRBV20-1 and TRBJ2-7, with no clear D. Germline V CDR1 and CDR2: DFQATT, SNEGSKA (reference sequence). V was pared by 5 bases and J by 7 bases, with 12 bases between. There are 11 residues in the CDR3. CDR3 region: CSASPVEEQYF. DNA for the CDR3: TGCAGTGCTTCACCCGTTGAGGAGCAGTACTTC.

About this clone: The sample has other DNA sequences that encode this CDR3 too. The CDR3 is CASSRGQGDQPQHF. The CDR3 coding sequence is TGTGCCAGTAGTAGGGGACAGGGAGATCAGCCCCAGCATTTT. The chain employs TRBV19 and TRBJ1-5, with TRBD1 matching over 9 bases. The junction had 3 bases not matched to a gene; V was cut back by 4 bases and J by 5 bases. Germline CDR1 LNHDA, CDR2 SQIVND (reference sequence). The CDR3 totals 14 residues.

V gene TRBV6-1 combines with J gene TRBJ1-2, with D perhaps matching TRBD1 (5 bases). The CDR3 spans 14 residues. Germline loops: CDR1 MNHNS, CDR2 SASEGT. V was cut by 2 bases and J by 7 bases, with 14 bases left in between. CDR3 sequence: CASSERGRVTGYTF. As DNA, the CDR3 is TGTGCCAGCAGTGAAAGGGGCAGGGTAACTGGCTACACCTTC.

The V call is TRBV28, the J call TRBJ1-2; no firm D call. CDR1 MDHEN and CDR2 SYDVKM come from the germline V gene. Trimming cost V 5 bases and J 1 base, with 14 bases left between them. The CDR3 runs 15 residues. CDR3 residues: CASSPHIQSNYGYTF. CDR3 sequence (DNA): TGTGCCAGCAGTCCGCACATCCAGAGTAACTATGGCTACACCTTC.

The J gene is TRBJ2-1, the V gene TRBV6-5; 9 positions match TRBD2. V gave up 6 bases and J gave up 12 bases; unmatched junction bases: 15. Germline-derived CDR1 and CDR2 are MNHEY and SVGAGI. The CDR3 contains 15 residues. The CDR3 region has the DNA TGTGCCAGCAGGCTGCTAGCGGGATCTTCTATAGGGCAGTTCTTC. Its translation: CASRLLAGSSIGQFF.

The CDR3 reads CASSLITGDLSNYGYTF. DNA of the CDR3: TGTGCCAGCAGCTTGATCACAGGGGACTTATCTAACTATGGCTACACCTTC. The chain employs TRBV5-8 and TRBJ1-2; 7 positions agree with TRBD1. The CDR3 consists of 17 residues. CDR1 and CDR2 (germline): SGHTS, YDEGEE. With V trimmed by 1 base and J by 0 bases, 9 bases remained unmatched.

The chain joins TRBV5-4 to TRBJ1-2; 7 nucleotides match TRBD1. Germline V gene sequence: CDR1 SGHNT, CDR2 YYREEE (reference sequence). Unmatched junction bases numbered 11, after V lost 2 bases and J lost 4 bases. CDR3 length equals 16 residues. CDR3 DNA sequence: TGTGCCAGCAGCTTAGGGGACAGCCTTTCGGTCTATGGCTACACCTTC. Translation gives CASSLGDSLSVYGYTF. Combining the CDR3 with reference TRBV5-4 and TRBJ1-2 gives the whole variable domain ETGVTQSPTHLIKTRGQQVTLRCSSQSGHNTVSWYQQALGQGPQFIFQYYREEENGRGNFPPRFSGLQFPNYSSELNVNALELDDSALYLCASSLGDSLSVYGYTFGSGTRLTVV.

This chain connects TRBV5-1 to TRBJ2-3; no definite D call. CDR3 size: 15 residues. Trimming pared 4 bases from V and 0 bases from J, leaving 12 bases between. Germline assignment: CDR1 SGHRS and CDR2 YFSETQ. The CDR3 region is CASSETNPSTDTQYF. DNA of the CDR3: TGCGCCAGCAGCGAGACAAACCCTAGCACAGATACGCAGTATTTT.

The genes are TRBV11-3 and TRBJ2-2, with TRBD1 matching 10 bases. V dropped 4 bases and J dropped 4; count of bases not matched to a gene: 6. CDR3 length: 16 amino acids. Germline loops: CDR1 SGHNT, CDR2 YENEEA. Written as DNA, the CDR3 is TGTGCCAGCAGCTCTTGGACAGGGGGTGGCACCGGGGAGCTGTTTTTT. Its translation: CASSSWTGGGTGELFF.

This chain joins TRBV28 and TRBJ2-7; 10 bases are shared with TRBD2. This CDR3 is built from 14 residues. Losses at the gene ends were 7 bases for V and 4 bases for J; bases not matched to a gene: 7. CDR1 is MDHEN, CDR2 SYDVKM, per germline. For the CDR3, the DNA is TGTGCCAGCAATCTTAGCGGGAGGAATTACGAGCAGTACTTC. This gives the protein CASNLSGRNYEQYF.